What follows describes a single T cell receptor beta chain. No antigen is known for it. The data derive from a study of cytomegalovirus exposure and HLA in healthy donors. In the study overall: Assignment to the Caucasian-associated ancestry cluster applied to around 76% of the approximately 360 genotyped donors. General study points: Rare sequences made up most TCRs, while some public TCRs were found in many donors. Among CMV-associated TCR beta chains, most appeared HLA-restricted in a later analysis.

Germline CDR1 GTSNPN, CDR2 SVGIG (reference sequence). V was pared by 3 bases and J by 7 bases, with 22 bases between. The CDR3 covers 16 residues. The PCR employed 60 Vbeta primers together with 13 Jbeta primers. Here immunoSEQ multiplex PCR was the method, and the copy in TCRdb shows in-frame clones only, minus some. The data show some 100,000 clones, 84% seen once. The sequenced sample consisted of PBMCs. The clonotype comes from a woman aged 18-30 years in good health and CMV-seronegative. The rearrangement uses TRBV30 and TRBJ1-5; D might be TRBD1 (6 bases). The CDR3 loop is CAWRRSGTPGVQPQHF. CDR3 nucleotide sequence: TGTGCCTGGAGGAGATCCGGGACCCCAGGGGTGCAGCCCCAGCATTTT.